The following is a T cell receptor (beta chain) sequence with its context. The read finishes 3 residues shy of the CDR3 end, and the germline J gene is used to complete it. This entry belongs to a study of T cells in women clearing cervical HPV infection. J was trimmed by 8 bases and V by 2 bases; bases with no gene match: 4. CDR1 and CDR2 (germline): GTSNPN, SVGIG (reference sequence). CDR3 length: 15 amino acids. TCRdb's copy holds only in-frame clones and misses some; the assay was immunoSEQ multiplex PCR. The sample data list some 28,000 clones. This rearrangement joins TRBV30 to TRBJ2-1; the match to TRBD2 covers 15 bases. Sequencing was done on a sample of blood buffy coat. This receptor was identified in a woman aged 18-70 years with a cervical HPV16 infection that either progressed to CIN3+ or cleared (not recorded which). CDR3 DNA, as far as it was read: TGTGCCTGGAGTCGGGGACTAGCGGGGGGCTATGAG. It yields the protein CAWSRGLAGGYE. The entire CDR3 protein reads CAWSRGLAGGYEQFF. Filled out from reference TRBV30 and TRBJ2-1, the complete variable domain reads SQTIHQWPATLVQPVGSPLSLECTVEGTSNPNLYWYRQAAGRGLQLLFYSVGIGQISSEVPQNLSASRPQDRQFILSSKKLLLSDSGFYLCAWSRGLAGGYEQFFGPGTRLTVL.